Listed below are T cell receptor beta chains from one sample, sequenced in a study of blood T cell repertoires in COVID-19. Profiling relied on immunoSEQ multiplex PCR, and the TCRdb table lists in-frame clones only, not all of them. The profile shows roughly 150,000 clones, less than 85% of them singletons. Sequencing was carried out using PBMCs or T cells enriched from blood (not recorded which). All receptors derive from a woman aged 18-29 years who had been exposed to COVID-19. Each CDR3 is given with its conserved first and last residue. D genes are given only for firm matches. A row's size may be missing; if present it is once, few, many or a size class.

CDR3 DNA: TGTGCCAGCGGATTGGGACAGGTCTACGAGCAGTACTTC
CDR3 protein: CASGLGQVYEQYF
J gene: TRBJ2-7
V gene: TRBV27
D gene: TRBD1
clone size: .

CDR3 DNA: TGTGCCAGCAGCAGAGAAGGGGCCAATTCACCCCTCCACTTT
CDR3 protein: CASSREGANSPLHF
J gene: TRBJ1-6
V gene: TRBV7-9
D gene: .
clone size: .

CDR3 DNA: TGTGCCAGCAGTTCCCTCCGACAGGGGGTTCGAGAGACCCAGTACTTC
CDR3 protein: CASSSLRQGVRETQYF
J gene: TRBJ2-5
V gene: TRBV6-2/TRBV6-3
D gene: TRBD1
clone size: .

CDR3 DNA: TGCGCCAGCAGCGGTTGGACAGACGAAGCTTTCTTT
CDR3 protein: CASSGWTDEAFF
J gene: TRBJ1-1
V gene: TRBV5-1
D gene: .
clone size: .

CDR3 DNA: TGCAGCGTTGAAGGGGGCGATGTCGACACTGAAGCTTTCTTT
CDR3 protein: CSVEGGDVDTEAFF
J gene: TRBJ1-1
V gene: TRBV29-1
D gene: .
clone size: .

CDR3 DNA: TGTGCCATCAGTATCGCTAGCGGACTCCTGGATACGCAGTATTTT
CDR3 protein: CAISIASGLLDTQYF
J gene: TRBJ2-3
V gene: TRBV10-3
D gene: TRBD2
clone size: .

CDR3 DNA: TGTGCCAGTAGTCCAGTCGGGGGGCAGCCCCAGCATTTT
CDR3 protein: CASSPVGGQPQHF
J gene: TRBJ1-5
V gene: TRBV19
D gene: .
clone size: .

CDR3 DNA: TGTGCCACCCGTTCGGTGAGCTACGAGCAGTACTTC
CDR3 protein: CATRSVSYEQYF
J gene: TRBJ2-7
V gene: TRBV4-2
D gene: .
clone size: .

CDR3 DNA: TGCGCCAGCAGCTTGGAGTATCTAGCGGGGGATCACACCGGGGAGCTGTTTTTT
CDR3 protein: CASSLEYLAGDHTGELFF
J gene: TRBJ2-2
V gene: TRBV5-1
D gene: TRBD2
clone size: .

CDR3 DNA: TGTGCCAGCAGACCGGGACTAGCGGGAGTAAAGAACACCGGGGAGCTGTTTTTT
CDR3 protein: CASRPGLAGVKNTGELFF
J gene: TRBJ2-2
V gene: TRBV7-9
D gene: TRBD2
clone size: .

CDR3 DNA: TGTGCCAGCAGCTTAACGGCGAACACCGGGGAGCTGTTTTTT
CDR3 protein: CASSLTANTGELFF
J gene: TRBJ2-2
V gene: TRBV11-3
D gene: .
clone size: .

CDR3 DNA: TGTGCCAGCAGCTCCCGCCGAACTAGCGGGAGGGGGAATGAGCAGTTCTTC
CDR3 protein: CASSSRRTSGRGNEQFF
J gene: TRBJ2-1
V gene: TRBV12-1
D gene: .
clone size: .

CDR3 DNA: TGTGCCAGCAGTTTAATAGCGGGTTACAATGAGCAGTTCTTC
CDR3 protein: CASSLIAGYNEQFF
J gene: TRBJ2-1
V gene: TRBV27
D gene: TRBD2
clone size: .

CDR3 DNA: TGTGCCAGTAGTATTTCCAGGGATAGTCATGGCTACACCTTC
CDR3 protein: CASSISRDSHGYTF
J gene: TRBJ1-2
V gene: TRBV19
D gene: .
clone size: .

CDR3 DNA: TGTGCCAGCAGGGGGGCCCGATTCCTGGATACGCAGTATTTT
CDR3 protein: CASRGARFLDTQYF
J gene: TRBJ2-3
V gene: TRBV7-3
D gene: .
clone size: once

CDR3 DNA: TGCAGCGTTGAGGCAGGGGAAGGTGGAAACACCATATATTTT
CDR3 protein: CSVEAGEGGNTIYF
J gene: TRBJ1-3
V gene: TRBV29-1
D gene: .
clone size: once

CDR3 DNA: TGTGCCAGCAGCTTCACGGATTTGGAGGAAAAACTGTTTTTT
CDR3 protein: CASSFTDLEEKLFF
J gene: TRBJ1-4
V gene: TRBV11-2
D gene: .
clone size: .

CDR3 DNA: TGCGCCAGCGGGGGGAACCTCTACAATGAGCAGTTCTTC
CDR3 protein: CASGGNLYNEQFF
J gene: TRBJ2-1
V gene: TRBV10-1
D gene: .
clone size: .

CDR3 DNA: TGTGCCAGCGAAGAGGCGAATGAAAAACTGTTTTTT
CDR3 protein: CASEEANEKLFF
J gene: TRBJ1-4
V gene: TRBV2
D gene: .
clone size: .

CDR3 DNA: TGCGCCAGCAGTCCGACGAGCGGTATACCCAATGAGCAGTACTTC
CDR3 protein: CASSPTSGIPNEQYF
J gene: TRBJ2-7
V gene: TRBV5-1
D gene: .
clone size: .

CDR3 DNA: TGTGCCAGCAGTTTCTCGGGGGGTTATAGCAATCAGCCCCAGCATTTT
CDR3 protein: CASSFSGGYSNQPQHF
J gene: TRBJ1-5
V gene: TRBV28
D gene: .
clone size: .

CDR3 DNA: TGCAGCGTTGGACGGGGTGGGTTCTACGAGCAGTACTTC
CDR3 protein: CSVGRGGFYEQYF
J gene: TRBJ2-7
V gene: TRBV29-1
D gene: .
clone size: .

CDR3 DNA: TGTGCCAGCAGCTCACGGTTCGGGGGTTCCTCCTACGAGCAGTACTTC
CDR3 protein: CASSSRFGGSSYEQYF
J gene: TRBJ2-7
V gene: TRBV9
D gene: .
clone size: .

CDR3 DNA: TGCGCCAGCATCCAAGTGGCGGGGAGCTCCTACAATGAGCAGTTCTTC
CDR3 protein: CASIQVAGSSYNEQFF
J gene: TRBJ2-1
V gene: TRBV5-1
D gene: .
clone size: .

CDR3 DNA: TGTGCCAGCAGCTTGGGGCTAGAACGTGAGCAGTTCTTC
CDR3 protein: CASSLGLEREQFF
J gene: TRBJ2-1
V gene: TRBV5-4
D gene: .
clone size: .

CDR3 DNA: TGTGCCAGCAGTCGCCAAGAGACCCAGTACTTC
CDR3 protein: CASSRQETQYF
J gene: TRBJ2-5
V gene: TRBV12-3/TRBV12-4
D gene: .
clone size: .

CDR3 DNA: TGTGCCAGCTCACCGGTTCGGACAGGAACCGAAGAAAAACTGTTTTTT
CDR3 protein: CASSPVRTGTEEKLFF
J gene: TRBJ1-4
V gene: TRBV18
D gene: TRBD1
clone size: .

CDR3 DNA: TGTGCCAGCAAGCTCCGAAAGGGGGCGACCGGCTACACCTTC
CDR3 protein: CASKLRKGATGYTF
J gene: TRBJ1-2
V gene: TRBV7-3
D gene: TRBD1
clone size: .

CDR3 DNA: TGTGCCAGCTCACCTCAGACTGTCTCCTACGAGCAGTACTTC
CDR3 protein: CASSPQTVSYEQYF
J gene: TRBJ2-7
V gene: TRBV18
D gene: .
clone size: .